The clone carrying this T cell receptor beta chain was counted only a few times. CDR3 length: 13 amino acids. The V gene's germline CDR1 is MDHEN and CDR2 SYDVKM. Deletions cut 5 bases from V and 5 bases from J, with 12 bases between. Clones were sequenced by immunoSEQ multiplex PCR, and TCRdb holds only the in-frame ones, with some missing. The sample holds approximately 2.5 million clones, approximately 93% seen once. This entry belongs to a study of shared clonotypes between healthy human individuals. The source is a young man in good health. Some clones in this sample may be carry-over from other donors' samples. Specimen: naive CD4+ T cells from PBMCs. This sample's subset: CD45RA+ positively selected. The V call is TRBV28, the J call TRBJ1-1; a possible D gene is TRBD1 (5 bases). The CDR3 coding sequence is TGTGCCAGCAGTGTTCAGGGAACGACTGAAGCTTTCTTT. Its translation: CASSVQGTTEAFF.